The clone carrying this T cell receptor beta chain was detected only a few times. The sample originates from a study of spatial heterogeneity in lung cancer. As for time point: sample taken at primary tumor resection. Sequencing was performed on whole RNA extracted from tumor and nontumor lung tissue, or from frozen PBMC, and the material was left unsorted. TCRdb analysed the 5' RACE reads with MiXCR anew, one entry per CDR3 protein. The repertoire holds some 53,000 distinct CDR3 sequences, with approximately 7% as singletons. The CDR3 runs 20 residues. Trimming shortened V by 0 bases and J by 1 base, and 25 bases separated the two germline ends. CDR1 and CDR2 from the germline V gene are LNHNV and YYDKDF (reference sequence).

V gene TRBV15 combines with J gene TRBJ2-7, with a possible D match to TRBD1 (5 bases). This TCR derives from a female donor with early-stage non-small cell lung cancer. This specimen was PBMCs, taken at surgery. The CDR3 nucleotides are TGTGCCACCAGCAGAGATCTCGCAGGGCCGTGGAGTGTAACATCCTACGAGCAGTACTTC. Translation gives CATSRDLAGPWSVTSYEQYF.